The entry below describes one T cell receptor beta chain. Its target antigen remains unknown. The input lacks base qualities; no much larger clone sits a single base away. CDR1 and CDR2 are drawn from the germline V gene (reference sequence): WNHNN, SYGVQD. Trimming at the junction amounts to 7 bases on V and 7 bases on J, and the germline ends lie 19 bases apart. The CDR3 covers 15 residues, taking in both the cysteine and the phenylalanine. Only the CDR3 portion is preserved as DNA: 45 bases, with reading frame beginning at the first base. The cohort consisted of 650 to 700 healthy bone marrow donors. At the time of sampling, every cohort member was nominally healthy, though immune exposures that went unrecorded were likely present. The donor tested CMV seronegative and was one of the 352 seronegative cohort members. A peripheral blood sample was provided by each donor, and peripheral blood mononuclear cells were used for TCR beta sequencing. Genomic DNA was extracted from the blood cell samples with the Qiagen DNeasy Blood Extraction Kit.

Library generation was performed with the immunoSEQ multiplex PCR assay. For the multiplex PCR, a mixture combining 60 forward primers for TCR Vbeta segments and 13 reverse primers for TCR Jbeta segments was used. Amplification of the CDR3 region of rearranged TCR beta genes was performed with a multiplex PCR assay on genomic DNA. On the Illumina HiSeq System, the amplified TCR beta libraries were sequenced as 87-base-pair reads. Regarding the original processing steps: In a later analysis, roughly 80 million unique TCR beta chains were counted across the 500 to 850 repertoires, and some 10 million of these chains were shared by at least two donors. To remove PCR and sequencing errors, raw reads were error-corrected and collapsed into unique sequences using a nearest-neighbor algorithm that merged closely related sequences. To assign V, D and J gene segments, CDR3 sequences were aligned to IMGT reference sequences. For a sequence to be retained, at least a six-nucleotide match to both a V gene segment and a J gene segment was required. Rearrangements were called productive when the CDR3 lacked stop codons and stayed in frame with V and J; all others were non-productive. Following IMGT convention, CDR3 was defined as the stretch from the second conserved V-encoded cysteine up to the conserved J-encoded phenylalanine. The earlier analysis of 500 to 750 of the donors excluded any sequence lacking an unambiguous match to a single V gene segment. In an earlier analysis of several hundred of the donors, V segments were called functional above 56.7% productive rearrangements and were called segregating when the between-donor standard deviation exceeded 5%. A statistical classification framework was built to diagnose cytomegalovirus status from the catalog of TCR beta chain sequences. V and J gene assignment, in a later analysis, came from comparing TCR nucleotide sequences with IMGT/GENE-DB human TR gene sequences. In a later analysis, CDR3 sequences and most-parsimonious VDJ recombination scenarios were assigned using the TCRdist pipeline. A later analysis defined each TCR beta chain by its CDR3 amino acid sequence plus V-gene family, and excluded reads lacking a unique V-gene family. A later analysis removed 500 to 600 highly shared, low-generation-probability nucleotide sequences to deal with suspected cross-contamination and a sequencing artifact. In a later analysis, a clonal expansion index for each public chain was calculated from normalized within-repertoire ranks of inferred template counts. In a later analysis, generation probabilities were computed using a VDJ recombination model fitted to out-of-frame rearrangements, and the results were checked against IGoR. Hypergeometric tests were used in a later analysis to score TCR-TCR, TCR-HLA and TCR-CMV co-occurrence, with a repertoire-size bias correction applied to the TCR pairs. To estimate false discovery rates, a later analysis permuted the HLA or CMV assignments 20 times. In a later analysis, co-occurring TCRs were grouped using DBSCAN, and TCRdist sequence similarity was added for clustering within HLA-allele-positive subsets. Repertoires with fewer than 30,000 or more than 120,000 public chains, plus five repertoires with anomalous nucleotide sharing, were excluded from co-occurrence clustering. This immuneACCESS table, as held by TCRdb, lists in-frame sequences with V and J called but not all clones. Of the missing ones, under half trace to an unresolved V gene in checked studies; the others have no known cause. V and J calls and clone size are given by that table; D and trimming were obtained from the DNA. For this sample the table gives roughly 190,000 clones, of which roughly 77% were detected only once. The ten largest clonotypes hold around 1.6% of the sample.

This sample is part of a study of cytomegalovirus exposure and HLA in healthy donors (TCRdb year 2017). Background for the entire study: According to an earlier analysis of several hundred of the donors, about 179 million T cells yielded 117 million unique TCR beta sequences and more than 250 Gb of sequence data. An early release that covered about 600 HLA-typed donors contained around 300 gigabases of sequencing data and tens of millions of unique TCR sequences. Of the approximately 400 genotyped donors, 75% to 85% were placed in the genetic ancestry cluster associated with self-reported Caucasian donors. The study aimed to test whether cataloging public T cell receptors could reveal signatures of past pathogen exposure. The study profiled the T cell repertoires of under 850 subjects by immunosequencing and related them to cytomegalovirus serostatus. Along with the approximately 700-subject first cohort, a separate validation cohort of over a hundred different subjects was used. To predict cytomegalovirus infection status, the study brought together high-throughput TCR immunosequencing, statistical association of individual TCRs with disease status, and machine learning. In a later analysis, previously published TCR beta repertoires from 666 donors were re-analyzed and high-resolution HLA genotyping was added so that TCR occurrence patterns could be studied. The later analysis used no new phenotypic data to find candidate immune exposures, relying instead on TCR beta sequences and their occurrence across donors. An earlier analysis of 587 of the donors applied high-throughput TCR beta sequencing to assess whether each TCR beta V gene segment acted as functional or pseudogenic. Donor age, sex, ethnicity and CMV serostatus were compiled alongside the repertoire data. A later genetic analysis used genome-wide SNP genotypes for about 65% of the roughly 670 donors, treating that subset as a discovery cohort. Every discovery cohort repertoire had been produced on one sequencing platform. HLA typing covered class I and class II loci at four-digit resolution. The number of typed donors differed by locus: roughly 629-630 for A, B, C, DRB1 and DQB1; approximately 520 for DQA1; over 600 for DPA1; and some 470 for DPB1. Five DR-DQ haplotypes were treated as single units for association and clustering because of strong linkage in the cohort. Among roughly 400 genotyped donors of the cohort, an average of around 250,000 unique TCR beta nucleotide sequences was sequenced per donor, of which about 20% were non-productive.

What the work shows at the level of the full study, not this receptor alone: The cohort was sequenced for TCR beta chains only, and without alpha or paired-chain data the features that could be detected were limited. Some IMGT-functional V segments, including TRBV6-2 and TRBV6-3, could not be told apart with the 87-base-pair reads, so those segments were excluded. Cytomegalovirus status was reported to be diagnosed by the classifier with high specificity and sensitivity in both the original and validation cohorts. The study listed approximately 160 TCR beta chains as associated with cytomegalovirus. Compared with the roughly 670-donor mean, donors in an Asian-associated ancestry cluster had fewer N-insertions in productive TCRs, according to a later genetic analysis. According to a later analysis, most CMV-associated TCR beta chains appeared to be HLA-restricted, and the HLA associations seemed to be driven largely by CMV exposure. A further reported finding was that TCR beta sequences accurately predicted the HLA-A and HLA-B alleles for most subjects in the first cohort. Sequencing depth was assumed to be roughly uniform across donors in the presence/absence analyses, though that assumption may not hold. V-gene and J-gene trimming of TCR beta chains was associated with a missense DCLRE1C variant in a later genetic analysis, and the association was replicated in an independent cohort. In a later analysis, the rate of TCR association differed among HLA loci, with DRB1 alleles having the most associated TCRs and HLA-C alleles having the fewest. Three of the identified cytomegalovirus-associated TCR beta chains were confirmed in vitro to be specific for cytomegalovirus antigens. The authors suggested that the approach could potentially be generalized to other disease states and immunological phenotypes. CMV serostatus was the only immune exposure information available for the cohort. In a later analysis, HLA-associated TCR beta chains were found to be more clonally expanded and to have lower generation probabilities than equally common non-associated chains. Correlated functional status among segregating V segments might be attributable to linkage disequilibrium, but an unknown experimental factor could not be ruled out. Because counts were too low, seventeen rarely observed V segments, including chromosome 9 orphons, were left out of the earlier analysis of 587 of the donors. While some public TCRs were present in many individuals, most TCR sequences turned up only very rarely across donors. Several of the top co-occurrence clusters appeared to be linked to parvovirus B19, influenza, CMV and Epstein-Barr virus, according to a later analysis. Broadly in line with IMGT annotations, most TCR beta V segments showed up in productive rearrangements about 87% or about 30% of the time in an earlier analysis of several hundred of the donors. When HLA alleles, especially DR and DQ, strongly co-occurred, TCR associations were difficult to assign to individual alleles. In a later analysis, 15,000 to 20,000 TCR beta sequences were associated with specific HLA alleles at a false discovery rate of 0.05. HLA typing was unavailable for some donors at each locus, so association tests used only the typed subset. The sequencing pipeline was judged likely to have produced a cluster of highly shared sequence variants as a technical artifact.

The sequence was obtained from a woman in her forties or fifties in good health and CMV-seronegative. Specimen: PBMCs. The sequence is built from TRBV10-1 and TRBJ1-4; the D gene is perhaps TRBD1, from 6 matching bases. CDR3 protein: CASTQLLKGGEKLFF. In nucleotide form, the sequence is TGCGCCAGCACCCAGCTTTTGAAAGGGGGTGAAAAACTGTTTTTT.